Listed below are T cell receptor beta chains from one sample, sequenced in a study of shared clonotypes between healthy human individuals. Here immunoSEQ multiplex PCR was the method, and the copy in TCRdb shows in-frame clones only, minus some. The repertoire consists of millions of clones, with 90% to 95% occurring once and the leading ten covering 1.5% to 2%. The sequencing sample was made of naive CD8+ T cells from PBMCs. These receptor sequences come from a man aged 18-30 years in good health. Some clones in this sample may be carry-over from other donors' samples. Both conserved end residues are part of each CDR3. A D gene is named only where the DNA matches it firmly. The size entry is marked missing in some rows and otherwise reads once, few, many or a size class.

CDR3 protein: CASSQVAGNYGYTF
CDR3 DNA: TGCGCCAGCAGCCAAGTGGCAGGCAACTATGGCTACACCTTC
J gene: TRBJ1-2
V gene: TRBV4-1
D gene: .
clone size: once

CDR3 protein: CASSWDRNYGYTF
CDR3 DNA: TGTGCCAGCAGCTGGGACCGAAACTATGGCTACACCTTC
J gene: TRBJ1-2
V gene: TRBV27
D gene: .
clone size: .

CDR3 protein: CASSQTRFTYEQYF
CDR3 DNA: TGCGCCAGCAGCCAGACTAGATTCACTTACGAGCAGTACTTC
J gene: TRBJ2-7
V gene: TRBV4-1
D gene: .
clone size: .

CDR3 protein: CATSRDLASSYEQYF
CDR3 DNA: TGTGCCACCAGCAGAGATCTCGCCAGCTCCTACGAGCAGTACTTC
J gene: TRBJ2-7
V gene: TRBV15
D gene: .
clone size: .

CDR3 protein: CASSFLSGNTIYF
CDR3 DNA: TGTGCCAGCAGCTTCCTATCTGGAAACACCATATATTTT
J gene: TRBJ1-3
V gene: TRBV5-4
D gene: .
clone size: .

CDR3 protein: CASNHRSSYEQYF
CDR3 DNA: TGTGCCAGCAACCACAGGAGCTCCTACGAGCAGTACTTC
J gene: TRBJ2-7
V gene: TRBV7-2
D gene: .
clone size: .

CDR3 protein: CASSLVQGDYEQYF
CDR3 DNA: TGTGCCAGCAGCTTAGTGCAGGGGGACTACGAGCAGTACTTC
J gene: TRBJ2-7
V gene: TRBV7-9
D gene: TRBD1
clone size: once

CDR3 protein: CASHQGAFSYNEQFF
CDR3 DNA: TGTGCCAGCCATCAGGGGGCGTTCTCCTACAATGAGCAGTTCTTC
J gene: TRBJ2-1
V gene: TRBV6-5
D gene: TRBD1
clone size: .

CDR3 protein: CASSPYSGDTQYF
CDR3 DNA: TGTGCCAGCAGCCCCTATAGCGGAGATACGCAGTATTTT
J gene: TRBJ2-3
V gene: TRBV11-2
D gene: .
clone size: .

CDR3 protein: CASSPRTERGPRTGELFF
CDR3 DNA: TGTGCCAGCTCACCGCGCACAGAGAGGGGGCCGCGAACCGGGGAGCTGTTTTTT
J gene: TRBJ2-2
V gene: TRBV18
D gene: TRBD1
clone size: .

CDR3 protein: CASSPHPGTSGTYEQYF
CDR3 DNA: TGTGCCAGCAGCCCCCATCCCGGGACTAGCGGGACCTACGAGCAGTACTTC
J gene: TRBJ2-7
V gene: TRBV7-9
D gene: TRBD2
clone size: .

CDR3 protein: CASSLVRRAGEAFF
CDR3 DNA: TGCGCCAGCAGCTTGGTTCGCAGGGCAGGTGAAGCTTTCTTT
J gene: TRBJ1-1
V gene: TRBV5-1
D gene: .
clone size: .

CDR3 protein: CASSPDRHEQYF
CDR3 DNA: TGTGCCAGCAGCCCGGACAGGCACGAGCAGTACTTC
J gene: TRBJ2-7
V gene: TRBV7-9
D gene: TRBD1
clone size: .

CDR3 protein: CASSQADRGPPTNEKLFF
CDR3 DNA: TGCGCCAGCAGCCAAGCGGACAGGGGACCTCCAACTAATGAAAAACTGTTTTTT
J gene: TRBJ1-4
V gene: TRBV4-3
D gene: TRBD1
clone size: .

CDR3 protein: CASSPRVWNTEAFF
CDR3 DNA: TGTGCCAGCAGCCCCCGGGTTTGGAACACTGAAGCTTTCTTT
J gene: TRBJ1-1
V gene: TRBV28
D gene: .
clone size: .

CDR3 protein: CASIGQGESQETQYF
CDR3 DNA: TGTGCCAGCATTGGACAGGGTGAATCCCAAGAGACCCAGTACTTC
J gene: TRBJ2-5
V gene: TRBV7-9
D gene: TRBD1
clone size: .

CDR3 protein: CASRIDPSGRAGMGAGELFF
CDR3 DNA: TGTGCCAGCAGGATTGATCCTAGCGGGAGGGCCGGGATGGGAGCCGGGGAGCTGTTTTTT
J gene: TRBJ2-2
V gene: TRBV5-5
D gene: TRBD2
clone size: .

CDR3 protein: CASSAQPDNYGYTF
CDR3 DNA: TGTGCCAGCAGCGCCCAACCGGACAATTATGGCTACACCTTC
J gene: TRBJ1-2
V gene: TRBV9
D gene: .
clone size: .

CDR3 protein: CASSPGVAGVETQYF
CDR3 DNA: TGTGCCAGCAGCCCTGGCGTAGCGGGAGTAGAGACCCAGTACTTC
J gene: TRBJ2-5
V gene: TRBV7-9
D gene: TRBD2
clone size: once

CDR3 protein: CASIGVGEQYF
CDR3 DNA: TGTGCCAGCATAGGGGTGGGCGAGCAGTACTTC
J gene: TRBJ2-7
V gene: TRBV7-9
D gene: .
clone size: once

CDR3 protein: CASGTGQGFGEQFF
CDR3 DNA: TGCGCCAGCGGGACCGGACAGGGTTTTGGTGAGCAGTTCTTC
J gene: TRBJ2-1
V gene: TRBV5-1
D gene: TRBD1
clone size: .

CDR3 protein: CASRPRTALGNTIYF
CDR3 DNA: TGCGCCAGCAGACCCCGGACAGCACTGGGAAACACCATATATTTT
J gene: TRBJ1-3
V gene: TRBV4-1
D gene: .
clone size: few

CDR3 protein: CASSASGDYNEQFF
CDR3 DNA: TGTGCCAGCAGCGCCTCGGGGGATTACAATGAGCAGTTCTTC
J gene: TRBJ2-1
V gene: TRBV9
D gene: .
clone size: .

CDR3 protein: CASSVLGGASGYTGELFF
CDR3 DNA: TGTGCCAGTAGTGTGCTAGGTGGGGCGTCTGGCTACACCGGGGAGCTGTTTTTT
J gene: TRBJ2-2
V gene: TRBV19
D gene: .
clone size: .

CDR3 protein: CASRPGADTQYF
CDR3 DNA: TGTGCCAGCAGACCGGGGGCAGATACGCAGTATTTT
J gene: TRBJ2-3
V gene: TRBV28
D gene: .
clone size: .

CDR3 protein: CASSPSERTDTQYF
CDR3 DNA: TGTGCCAGCAGTCCTAGCGAACGCACAGATACGCAGTATTTT
J gene: TRBJ2-3
V gene: TRBV27
D gene: .
clone size: .

CDR3 protein: CASSSPSQEFTGELFF
CDR3 DNA: TGTGCCAGCAGCTCCCCGTCACAGGAATTCACCGGGGAGCTGTTTTTT
J gene: TRBJ2-2
V gene: TRBV7-3
D gene: .
clone size: .

CDR3 protein: CASSVVPGGNQPQHF
CDR3 DNA: TGTGCCAGCAGCGTAGTACCAGGGGGTAATCAGCCCCAGCATTTT
J gene: TRBJ1-5
V gene: TRBV9
D gene: TRBD1
clone size: .

CDR3 protein: CASSLAGGLGDGYTF
CDR3 DNA: TGTGCCAGCAGCTTGGCAGGTGGACTAGGGGACGGCTACACCTTC
J gene: TRBJ1-2
V gene: TRBV13
D gene: .
clone size: .

CDR3 protein: CASSRRRPAERNTIYF
CDR3 DNA: TGCGCCAGCAGTCGACGGAGACCCGCGGAGAGGAACACCATATATTTT
J gene: TRBJ1-3
V gene: TRBV10-1
D gene: .
clone size: .

CDR3 protein: CASSQVGRSEQYF
CDR3 DNA: TGCGCCAGCAGCCAAGTCGGAAGGTCCGAGCAGTACTTC
J gene: TRBJ2-7
V gene: TRBV4-1
D gene: .
clone size: once

CDR3 protein: CASSLIREWGNTEAFF
CDR3 DNA: TGTGCCAGCAGTTTAATCCGGGAATGGGGGAACACTGAAGCTTTCTTT
J gene: TRBJ1-1
V gene: TRBV28
D gene: .
clone size: few

CDR3 protein: CASSFRGWYGYTF
CDR3 DNA: TGTGCCAGCAGCTTCCGGGGATGGTATGGCTACACCTTC
J gene: TRBJ1-2
V gene: TRBV11-2
D gene: .
clone size: .

CDR3 protein: CASSLLARAEETQYF
CDR3 DNA: TGTGCCAGCAGCTTACTGGCGCGGGCTGAAGAGACCCAGTACTTC
J gene: TRBJ2-5
V gene: TRBV7-6
D gene: .
clone size: .

CDR3 protein: CASSPARATNEKLFF
CDR3 DNA: TGTGCCAGCTCGCCAGCACGAGCAACTAATGAAAAACTGTTTTTT
J gene: TRBJ1-4
V gene: TRBV18
D gene: .
clone size: .

CDR3 protein: CASSGGGFNQPQHF
CDR3 DNA: TGTGCCAGCTCGGGGGGGGGATTCAATCAGCCCCAGCATTTT
J gene: TRBJ1-5
V gene: TRBV6-1
D gene: .
clone size: .

CDR3 protein: CASSLTQPQHF
CDR3 DNA: TGTGCCAGCAGTTTAACTCAGCCCCAGCATTTT
J gene: TRBJ1-5
V gene: TRBV28
D gene: .
clone size: .

CDR3 protein: CASSAGEASWGWEQYF
CDR3 DNA: TGTGCCAGCAGCGCTGGGGAGGCCAGTTGGGGGTGGGAGCAGTACTTC
J gene: TRBJ2-7
V gene: TRBV9
D gene: .
clone size: many

CDR3 protein: CASSLVLAGGPEDLNEQFF
CDR3 DNA: TGTGCCAGCAGCTTAGTACTAGCGGGAGGGCCGGAGGACTTGAATGAGCAGTTCTTC
J gene: TRBJ2-1
V gene: TRBV7-9
D gene: TRBD2
clone size: once

CDR3 protein: CAISETEIYGYTF
CDR3 DNA: TGTGCCATCAGTGAGACAGAAATCTATGGCTACACCTTC
J gene: TRBJ1-2
V gene: TRBV10-3
D gene: .
clone size: .

CDR3 protein: CASSTSQAALNTGELFF
CDR3 DNA: TGTGCCAGCAGTACCTCACAGGCGGCTTTGAACACCGGGGAGCTGTTTTTT
J gene: TRBJ2-2
V gene: TRBV27
D gene: .
clone size: .

CDR3 protein: CASRPRQGMNTEAFF
CDR3 DNA: TGTGCCAGCAGACCAAGACAGGGTATGAACACTGAAGCTTTCTTT
J gene: TRBJ1-1
V gene: TRBV11-2
D gene: TRBD1
clone size: .

CDR3 protein: CASRNPGQGLDYGYTF
CDR3 DNA: TGCGCCAGCAGAAACCCGGGACAGGGATTGGACTATGGCTACACCTTC
J gene: TRBJ1-2
V gene: TRBV5-1
D gene: TRBD1
clone size: .

CDR3 protein: CASSYSWGTELEAFF
CDR3 DNA: TGTGCCAGCAGTTACTCGTGGGGGACAGAACTCGAAGCTTTCTTT
J gene: TRBJ1-1
V gene: TRBV6-6
D gene: TRBD1
clone size: .

CDR3 protein: CASSGVGSGLDGYTF
CDR3 DNA: TGTGCCAGCAGCGGTGTGGGGTCGGGGTTGGACGGCTACACCTTC
J gene: TRBJ1-2
V gene: TRBV28
D gene: .
clone size: .

CDR3 protein: CASHSQTGTNYEQYF
CDR3 DNA: TGTGCCAGCCACTCCCAGACGGGGACGAACTACGAGCAGTACTTC
J gene: TRBJ2-7
V gene: TRBV27
D gene: .
clone size: .

CDR3 protein: CASSLDLTGFGEQYF
CDR3 DNA: TGTGCCAGCAGCTTGGACTTAACAGGGTTCGGCGAGCAGTACTTC
J gene: TRBJ2-7
V gene: TRBV5-4
D gene: .
clone size: .

CDR3 protein: CASSELPPDTQYF
CDR3 DNA: TGTGCCAGCAGTGAACTACCCCCCGATACGCAGTATTTT
J gene: TRBJ2-3
V gene: TRBV6-1
D gene: .
clone size: .

CDR3 protein: CASSYRREDYNEQFF
CDR3 DNA: TGTGCCAGCAGTTATCGGCGGGAGGACTACAATGAGCAGTTCTTC
J gene: TRBJ2-1
V gene: TRBV6-5
D gene: TRBD2
clone size: .

CDR3 protein: CASSARVNTEAFF
CDR3 DNA: TGTGCCAGCAGTGCTAGGGTGAACACTGAAGCTTTCTTT
J gene: TRBJ1-1
V gene: TRBV6-4
D gene: .
clone size: .

CDR3 protein: CASSLFAGLDEQYF
CDR3 DNA: TGCGCCAGCAGCTTGTTTGCGGGACTCGACGAGCAGTACTTC
J gene: TRBJ2-7
V gene: TRBV5-1
D gene: .
clone size: .

CDR3 protein: CASSYGRDPLYGYTF
CDR3 DNA: TGTGCCAGCAGTTACGGCCGGGACCCACTCTATGGCTACACCTTC
J gene: TRBJ1-2
V gene: TRBV6-5
D gene: .
clone size: .

CDR3 protein: CSVSGETSDTQYF
CDR3 DNA: TGCAGCGTTTCGGGCGAGACTAGCGATACGCAGTATTTT
J gene: TRBJ2-3
V gene: TRBV29-1
D gene: TRBD2
clone size: .

CDR3 protein: CASSQDHLGGVLSYNEQFF
CDR3 DNA: TGCGCCAGCAGCCAAGATCATTTAGGGGGCGTACTCTCCTACAATGAGCAGTTCTTC
J gene: TRBJ2-1
V gene: TRBV4-3
D gene: TRBD1
clone size: .

CDR3 protein: CASRRGDQQGDSFSYGYTF
CDR3 DNA: TGTGCCAGTAGGCGAGGGGATCAACAGGGGGATTCGTTTAGCTATGGCTACACCTTC
J gene: TRBJ1-2
V gene: TRBV19
D gene: TRBD1
clone size: .

CDR3 protein: CASSSMYTEAFF
CDR3 DNA: TGTGCCAGCAGCTCAATGTACACTGAAGCTTTCTTT
J gene: TRBJ1-1
V gene: TRBV7-9
D gene: .
clone size: .

CDR3 protein: CASSEAAGSGANVLTF
CDR3 DNA: TGTGCCAGCAGTGAAGCGGCAGGCTCTGGGGCCAACGTCCTGACTTTC
J gene: TRBJ2-6
V gene: TRBV6-1
D gene: .
clone size: once

CDR3 protein: CASSQVLTGVSYNEQFF
CDR3 DNA: TGCGCCAGCAGCCAAGTCTTAACGGGAGTGTCCTACAATGAGCAGTTCTTC
J gene: TRBJ2-1
V gene: TRBV4-3
D gene: .
clone size: .

CDR3 protein: CASSQEYLNTEAFF
CDR3 DNA: TGTGCCAGCAGCCAAGAATATCTAAACACTGAAGCTTTCTTT
J gene: TRBJ1-1
V gene: TRBV14
D gene: .
clone size: .